The rows below give T cell receptor beta chains drawn from one sample of a study of CD8 T cells in Susac syndrome. In TCRdb, the immunoSEQ multiplex PCR reads were re-called with MiXCR into one record per CDR3 protein. The sample yields some 300,000 distinct CDR3 sequences, over 75% seen once. Sequences were obtained from CD8+ T cells from PBMCs. The receptors shown here come from a human donor with multiple sclerosis. Both conserved end residues are part of each CDR3. A D gene is named only where the DNA matches it firmly. Size values are once, few and many counts, or a class for expanded clones, and some rows have none.

v_call,d_call,clone_size,j_call,cdr3_aa
TRBV7-9,-,-,TRBJ1-1,CASSPGPEKTVNTEAFF
TRBV9,TRBD2,-,TRBJ2-1,CASSVGTSGRAGGEQFF
TRBV9,TRBD2,-,TRBJ2-3,CASSPHPAGGDDTQYF
TRBV12-3/TRBV12-4,-,-,TRBJ1-2,CASSLGIGYTF
TRBV27,-,-,TRBJ1-1,CASSFHRGQNTEAFF
TRBV4-3,-,-,TRBJ2-7,CASSQDNKYYEQYF
TRBV6-5,-,once,TRBJ1-5,CASSLQEHQPQHF
TRBV7-9,-,-,TRBJ2-7,CASSLAADRSSYEQYF
TRBV4-3,TRBD2,few,TRBJ2-5,CASSHNSGRTEETQYF
TRBV4-3,-,-,TRBJ2-7,CASSQEGGSSYEQYF
TRBV19,-,-,TRBJ1-1,CASSHPPTDMNTEAFF
TRBV11-2,-,-,TRBJ2-7,CASSPEAGRFYEQYF
TRBV29-1,-,-,TRBJ2-5,CSVEDLRDLNQETQYF
TRBV14,-,-,TRBJ1-2,CASSQDGIYGYTF
TRBV27,-,-,TRBJ1-5,CASSGNGIQHF
TRBV20-1,TRBD2,-,TRBJ2-7,CSARALAGVEQYF
TRBV27,-,-,TRBJ1-3,CASGYSGNTIYF
TRBV19,TRBD1,-,TRBJ2-1,CASGQTGYSYNEQFF
TRBV28,-,once,TRBJ1-1,CASSLDLLGTRPEAFF
TRBV4-1,TRBD1,-,TRBJ2-1,CASSQPPGQDRNEQFF
TRBV6-6,TRBD2,-,TRBJ2-1,CASSYKASGRYNEQFF
TRBV4-1,TRBD1,-,TRBJ1-5,CASSQEGGTGANQPQHF
TRBV5-1,TRBD2,-,TRBJ2-1,CASSLGTSVNYNEQFF
TRBV13,TRBD1,-,TRBJ1-4,CASSLRGEGALEKLFF
TRBV29-1,-,-,TRBJ1-1,CSVEAGENTEAFF
TRBV5-4,-,-,TRBJ2-7,CASSLESGVYEQYF
TRBV19,TRBD2,-,TRBJ2-1,CASSGTSGIYNEQFF
TRBV20-1,-,-,TRBJ1-2,CSADDIRGPLNYGYTF
TRBV25-1,-,-,TRBJ2-2,CASSPYFDGVNTGELFF
TRBV4-1,TRBD2,-,TRBJ2-1,CASSQPRAGRYNEQFF
TRBV20-1,-,-,TRBJ2-6,CSARMYGAGANVLTF
TRBV27,-,-,TRBJ2-1,CASSAAGFASYNEQFF
TRBV11-2,-,-,TRBJ2-4,CASSFSGVGLGIQYF
TRBV6-5,TRBD2,few,TRBJ2-1,CASSYSTSGTIEQFF
TRBV7-9,-,-,TRBJ2-3,CASSVGEGSTDTQYF
TRBV14,-,-,TRBJ2-3,CASRHVGLDTQYF
TRBV27,TRBD1,-,TRBJ1-2,CASSLGSTGVNYGYTF
TRBV14,TRBD2,-,TRBJ2-1,CASSPLAGDYNEQFF
TRBV10-3,-,-,TRBJ2-1,CAISERFDEQFF
TRBV9,TRBD1,-,TRBJ2-1,CASSDPAGQGDEQFF
TRBV4-1,-,-,TRBJ2-1,CASSQESENEQFF
TRBV27,-,-,TRBJ2-2,CASSLFGRPDTGELFF
TRBV14,TRBD1,-,TRBJ1-2,CASSQDWGQGLYGYTF
TRBV28,-,-,TRBJ1-5,CASSLGLGVAQPQHF
TRBV7-9,-,-,TRBJ1-2,CASSLADPSFRGYTF
TRBV29-1,-,-,TRBJ2-7,CSTQGGNSYEQYF
TRBV6-2/TRBV6-3,-,-,TRBJ1-2,CASTFPGKFTF
TRBV4-1,TRBD1,few,TRBJ2-7,CASSQVGTGDYEQYF
TRBV12-3/TRBV12-4,-,-,TRBJ2-6,CASSPSGPSSGANVLTF
TRBV6-5,TRBD1,-,TRBJ1-1,CASSYVSATGPLNTEAFF
TRBV30,-,-,TRBJ2-5,CAWSRGSQETQYF
TRBV30,-,-,TRBJ2-1,CAWTPRSGEQFF